Listed below are T cell receptor beta chains from one sample, sequenced in a study of blood T cell repertoires in COVID-19. Sequenced by immunoSEQ multiplex PCR; TCRdb stores in-frame clones only, minus some. The sample lists 140,000 or so clones, 80% occurring once. Sequencing was performed on peripheral blood. Receptor source: a woman aged 45-65 years with acute or convalescent COVID-19. CDR3s include the opening cysteine and the closing phenylalanine or tryptophan. Each record gives: V gene, J gene, clone size, D gene, CDR3 DNA, CDR3 protein. The D gene is left open where the match is weak. Only part of the rows carry a size: once, few, many, or a class if the clone is expanded.

v_gene: TRBV7-2; j_gene: TRBJ2-7; abundance: -; d_gene: TRBD2; CDR3nt: TGTGCCAGCAGCTTAATGGGACTAGCTAGCGAGCAGTACTTC; CDR3aa: CASSLMGLASEQYF
v_gene: TRBV11-2; j_gene: TRBJ2-1; abundance: -; d_gene: -; CDR3nt: TGTGCCAGCAGCGGGGAGACGAGGAACAATGAGCAGTTCTTC; CDR3aa: CASSGETRNNEQFF
v_gene: TRBV6-4; j_gene: TRBJ2-3; abundance: -; d_gene: -; CDR3nt: TGTGCCAGCAGTGACAGGGGATCGGCGCAGTATTTT; CDR3aa: CASSDRGSAQYF
v_gene: TRBV4-3; j_gene: TRBJ2-1; abundance: -; d_gene: -; CDR3nt: TGCGCCAGCAGCCAAGTCCTGACTCGGGGGACCTACAATGAGCAGTTCTTC; CDR3aa: CASSQVLTRGTYNEQFF
v_gene: TRBV29-1; j_gene: TRBJ2-2; abundance: -; d_gene: TRBD2; CDR3nt: TGCAGCGTTGATCTTAGCGGGGGATCCACCGGGGAGCTGTTTTTT; CDR3aa: CSVDLSGGSTGELFF
v_gene: TRBV28; j_gene: TRBJ1-1; abundance: -; d_gene: -; CDR3nt: TGTGCCAGCAGAACGGACAGCTTGAACACTGAAGCTTTCTTT; CDR3aa: CASRTDSLNTEAFF
v_gene: TRBV4-3; j_gene: TRBJ2-7; abundance: -; d_gene: -; CDR3nt: TGCGCCAGCAGCCAAGTAGCCTTCCAAGAGTACGAGCAGTACTTC; CDR3aa: CASSQVAFQEYEQYF
v_gene: TRBV23-1; j_gene: TRBJ2-2; abundance: -; d_gene: TRBD2; CDR3nt: TGCGCCAGCAGTCAAGGAAATAGCGGGGCGTTGGGTAGCGGGGAGCTGTTTTTT; CDR3aa: CASSQGNSGALGSGELFF
v_gene: TRBV4-3; j_gene: TRBJ1-6; abundance: -; d_gene: -; CDR3nt: TGCGCCAGCAGCCAAGTGCGGGATTCACCCCTCCACTTT; CDR3aa: CASSQVRDSPLHF
v_gene: TRBV7-2; j_gene: TRBJ1-4; abundance: -; d_gene: -; CDR3nt: TGTGCCAGCAACCGGGTCGGAGCTAATGAAAAACTGTTTTTT; CDR3aa: CASNRVGANEKLFF
v_gene: TRBV29-1; j_gene: TRBJ2-2; abundance: few; d_gene: TRBD2; CDR3nt: TGCAGCGTTGGGCGGGGGGACACCGGGGAGCTGTTTTTT; CDR3aa: CSVGRGDTGELFF
v_gene: TRBV19; j_gene: TRBJ1-1; abundance: few; d_gene: -; CDR3nt: TGTGCCAGTAGTCTCGGACATCCCAACACTGAAGCTTTCTTT; CDR3aa: CASSLGHPNTEAFF
v_gene: TRBV19; j_gene: TRBJ1-2; abundance: -; d_gene: -; CDR3nt: TGTGCCAGGACTAGCCGGCACGGGGTCTATGGCTACACCTTC; CDR3aa: CARTSRHGVYGYTF
v_gene: TRBV7-3; j_gene: TRBJ2-1; abundance: -; d_gene: TRBD2; CDR3nt: TGTGCCAGCAGCCTCTATAGCGGGGGGAAGCATGAGCAGTTCTTC; CDR3aa: CASSLYSGGKHEQFF
v_gene: TRBV30; j_gene: TRBJ2-1; abundance: -; d_gene: -; CDR3nt: TGTGCCTGGAGTCGCGGCGCAGGGATTGAGCAGTTCTTC; CDR3aa: CAWSRGAGIEQFF
v_gene: TRBV6-6; j_gene: TRBJ1-5; abundance: -; d_gene: -; CDR3nt: TGTGCCAGCAGCCAACCTGCGACAACAAATCAGCCCCAGCATTTT; CDR3aa: CASSQPATTNQPQHF
v_gene: TRBV9; j_gene: TRBJ2-1; abundance: -; d_gene: -; CDR3nt: TGTGCCAGCAGCACCAGGGTCAATGAGCAGTTCTTC; CDR3aa: CASSTRVNEQFF
v_gene: TRBV7-2; j_gene: TRBJ2-3; abundance: -; d_gene: -; CDR3nt: TGTGCCAGCAGCGCACCAGGGGCAGATACGCAGTATTTT; CDR3aa: CASSAPGADTQYF
v_gene: TRBV19; j_gene: TRBJ1-1; abundance: -; d_gene: -; CDR3nt: TGTGCCAGTCGAATCGGTGGGGAGCCTAGCACTGAAGCTTTCTTT; CDR3aa: CASRIGGEPSTEAFF
v_gene: TRBV19; j_gene: TRBJ1-1; abundance: once; d_gene: -; CDR3nt: TGTGCCAGTTGGGGTCCCTTTACGGGGTACACTGAAGCTTTCTTT; CDR3aa: CASWGPFTGYTEAFF
v_gene: TRBV5-1; j_gene: TRBJ1-4; abundance: -; d_gene: -; CDR3nt: TGCGCCAGCAGCTTGGGGTGGGCGACTAATGAAAAACTGTTTTTT; CDR3aa: CASSLGWATNEKLFF
v_gene: TRBV5-1; j_gene: TRBJ2-5; abundance: few; d_gene: -; CDR3nt: TGCGCCAGCAGGGAGGGACTGACCCAAGAGACCCAGTACTTC; CDR3aa: CASREGLTQETQYF
v_gene: TRBV7-9; j_gene: TRBJ1-2; abundance: -; d_gene: -; CDR3nt: TGTGCCAGCATCGCGTTTGGGGGCGCGGGTGGCTACACCTTC; CDR3aa: CASIAFGGAGGYTF
v_gene: TRBV5-4; j_gene: TRBJ2-5; abundance: -; d_gene: -; CDR3nt: TGTGCCAGCAACTCGGGGGGCCCTCACCAAGAGACCCAGTACTTC; CDR3aa: CASNSGGPHQETQYF
v_gene: TRBV7-2; j_gene: TRBJ2-7; abundance: -; d_gene: TRBD2; CDR3nt: TGTGCCAGCAGCTTGGGACTAGCGAGTATCAGGCAGTACTTC; CDR3aa: CASSLGLASIRQYF
v_gene: TRBV7-9; j_gene: TRBJ1-2; abundance: -; d_gene: -; CDR3nt: TGTGCCAGCAGCTCGAGTGAAGCCCCGGTTCTTGGCTACACCTTC; CDR3aa: CASSSSEAPVLGYTF
v_gene: TRBV25-1; j_gene: TRBJ1-2; abundance: -; d_gene: TRBD1; CDR3nt: TGTGCCAGCAGTGAACACCTCGGACAGGGGGCGAGCTATGGCTACACCTTC; CDR3aa: CASSEHLGQGASYGYTF
v_gene: TRBV4-3; j_gene: TRBJ2-2; abundance: -; d_gene: -; CDR3nt: TGCGCCAGCAGCCACCCAAGACTCCGGAGGGGAACCGGGGAGCTGTTTTTT; CDR3aa: CASSHPRLRRGTGELFF
v_gene: TRBV2; j_gene: TRBJ1-1; abundance: -; d_gene: -; CDR3nt: TGTGCCAGCAAGAGGGACACCAACACTGAAGCTTTCTTT; CDR3aa: CASKRDTNTEAFF
v_gene: TRBV3-1/TRBV3-2; j_gene: TRBJ1-3; abundance: -; d_gene: -; CDR3nt: TGTGCCAGCAGCCAAGAGGCAGGGCTGTCTGGAAACACCATATATTTT; CDR3aa: CASSQEAGLSGNTIYF
v_gene: TRBV12-5; j_gene: TRBJ2-7; abundance: -; d_gene: TRBD1; CDR3nt: TGTGCTAGTGGTGCCGGTCCCCGGACAGGGTCTTACGAGCAGTACTTC; CDR3aa: CASGAGPRTGSYEQYF
v_gene: TRBV19; j_gene: TRBJ2-6; abundance: -; d_gene: -; CDR3nt: TGTGCCAGTATTTCTCAGGGGTCTGGGGCCAACGTCCTGACTTTC; CDR3aa: CASISQGSGANVLTF
v_gene: TRBV30; j_gene: TRBJ1-1; abundance: -; d_gene: -; CDR3nt: TGTGCCTTAACCAGAAGGAACACTGAAGCTTTCTTT; CDR3aa: CALTRRNTEAFF